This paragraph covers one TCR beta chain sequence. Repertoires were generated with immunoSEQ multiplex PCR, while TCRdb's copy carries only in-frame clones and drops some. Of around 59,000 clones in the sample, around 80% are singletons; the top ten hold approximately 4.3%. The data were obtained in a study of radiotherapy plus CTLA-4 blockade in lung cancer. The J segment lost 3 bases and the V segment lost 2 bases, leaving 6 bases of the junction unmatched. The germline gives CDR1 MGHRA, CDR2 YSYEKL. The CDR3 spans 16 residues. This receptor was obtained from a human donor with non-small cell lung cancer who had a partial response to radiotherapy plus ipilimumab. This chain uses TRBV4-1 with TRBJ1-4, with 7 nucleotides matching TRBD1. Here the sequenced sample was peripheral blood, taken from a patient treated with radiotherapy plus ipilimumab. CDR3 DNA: TGCGCCAGCAGCCAATCGACAGGGAGCCCTAATGAAAAACTGTTTTTT. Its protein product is CASSQSTGSPNEKLFF.